The 20 T cell receptor beta chains below were found in one sample sequenced in a study of blood T cells in healthy people across ages. Primed by a sample-barcoded 5' primer and a J-beta primer mix, a second PCR proceeded for 7 to 11 cycles. Via MiXCR, TCRdb re-called the 5' RACE reads, giving one row per CDR3 protein. The table lists roughly 1,800,000 distinct CDR3 sequences, around half of them singletons. The sequenced sample consisted of blood. The receptors stem from a woman aged 40 to 55 in good health.

This chain joins TRBV7-6 and TRBJ2-7; 8 bases are a match to TRBD1. The germline V gene has CDR1 SGHVS and CDR2 FNYEAQ. The CDR3 is made up of 17 amino acids. V gave up 0 bases and J gave up 7 bases; unmatched junction bases: 14. The CDR3 DNA follows: TGTGCCAGCAGCTTAGCGATATATAGGACAGGGCCGGGAGAGCAGTACTTC. Its translation: CASSLAIYRTGPGEQYF.

This clonotype was observed at least ten times. The V gene is TRBV28, the J gene TRBJ2-3; the D gene is possibly TRBD2 (5 bases). Looked up from germline, CDR1 is MDHEN and CDR2 is SYDVKM. V was cut by 7 bases and J by 1 base, with 6 bases left in between. This CDR3 region has 12 residues. This CDR3 is CASNGGTDTQYF. DNA of the CDR3: TGTGCCAGCAACGGGGGCACAGATACGCAGTATTTT.

This clonotype was observed a few times. The chain is built from TRBV12-3 or TRBV12-4 and TRBJ1-2; 8 bases map to TRBD1. The CDR3 is 13 residues long. The ends lost 6 bases at V and 4 bases at J; junction bases unmatched: 4. The CDR3 coding sequence is TGTGCCAGCAGGAATACAGGGGGCTATGGCTACACCTTC. Amino acids: CASRNTGGYGYTF.

This chain uses TRBV13 with TRBJ2-3; 7 nucleotides match TRBD2. V gave up 4 bases and J gave up 4 bases; unmatched junction bases: 14. Germline V CDR1 and CDR2: PRHDT, FYEKMQ (reference sequence). The CDR3 loop spans 17 amino acids. CDR3 nucleotides: TGTGCCAGCAGCTCCCCGGGCGGGGGACTTCTCGCAGATACGCAGTATTTT. This codes for CASSSPGGGLLADTQYF.

This rearrangement joins TRBV27 to TRBJ1-2; 9 bases match TRBD1. The CDR3 has 15 residues. V lost 2 bases to trimming and J lost 8 bases; unmatched junction nucleotides: 9. Per the germline V gene, CDR1 is MNHEY and CDR2 is SMNVEV (reference sequence). This chain's CDR3 is CASSLVGQGLLGYTF. DNA of the CDR3: TGTGCCAGCAGTTTAGTGGGACAGGGACTTTTGGGCTACACCTTC.

J is TRBJ2-1 and V is TRBV7-2; D not certain. CDR1 and CDR2 (germline): SGHTA, FQGNSA. This CDR3 has 15 residues. V was clipped by 6 bases and J by 2 bases, with 14 bases between them. CDR3 sequence: CASSLSTGPYNEQFF. In DNA form, the CDR3 reads TGTGCCAGCAGTCTTAGTACTGGTCCCTACAATGAGCAGTTCTTC.

The rearrangement joins TRBV5-1 to TRBJ2-5; possible D gene TRBD2, 6 bases. The V end lost 0 bases, the J end lost 2 bases, and 14 bases lay between the germline ends. The CDR3 consists of 16 residues. Germline V gene lookup returns CDR1 SGHRS and CDR2 YFSETQ. CDR3: CASSLVMRGRQETQYF. DNA of the CDR3: TGCGCCAGCAGCTTGGTGATGCGGGGCAGGCAAGAGACCCAGTACTTC.

This clonotype was seen a handful of times. The CDR3 DNA sequence: TGTGCCAGCAGCTTTTCCGGTTGGGATAATCAGCCCCAGCATTTT. It encodes CASSFSGWDNQPQHF. The V call is TRBV7-9, the J call TRBJ1-5; D uncertain. The CDR3 has 15 amino acids. From germline, CDR1 is SEHNR and CDR2 FQNEAQ (reference sequence). V lost 3 bases to trimming and J lost 4 bases, with 13 bases between them.

This sequence joins TRBV14 and TRBJ2-1; TRBD2 agrees at 16 bases. Germline-derived CDR1 and CDR2 are SGHDN and FVKESK. Trimming took 2 bases from V and 5 from J; bases not matched to a gene: 6. The CDR3 covers 18 residues. Here the CDR3 DNA reads TGTGCCAGCAGCCAACCGGGACTAGCGGGGGGGCTCGACAATGAGCAGTTCTTC. This encodes CASSQPGLAGGLDNEQFF.

The V gene is TRBV20-1, the J gene TRBJ2-4; TRBD1 agrees at 8 bases. Germline CDR1 is DFQATT and CDR2 is SNEGSKA (reference sequence). The junction had 11 bases not matched to a gene; V was cut back by 4 bases and J by 0 bases. The CDR3 is 17 amino acids. The CDR3 reads CSAMGQELTLAKNIQYF. For the CDR3, the DNA is TGCAGTGCTATGGGACAGGAACTAACACTAGCCAAAAACATTCAGTACTTC.

V gene TRBV7-8 combines with J gene TRBJ1-2; D unresolved. V gave up 3 bases and J gave up 4 bases, with 9 bases separating them. Germline assignment: CDR1 SGHVS and CDR2 FQNEAQ. This CDR3 comprises 13 residues. CDR3 coding DNA: TGTGCCAGCAGCTTTGGAAGCGTCTATGGCTACACCTTC. Amino acid sequence: CASSFGSVYGYTF.

The table lists this clonotype with a few counts. The chain carries TRBV5-1 and TRBJ2-1; D remains unclear. This CDR3 comprises 13 residues. Per germline, CDR1 SGHRS and CDR2 YFSETQ. V lost 2 bases and J lost 5, with 8 bases in between. The CDR3 DNA reads as TGCGCCAGCAGCTTCACCTATAACAATGAGCAGTTCTTC. Translating it yields CASSFTYNNEQFF.

This chain links TRBV10-3 with TRBJ2-7; no clear D. In germline, CDR1 is ENHRY, CDR2 SYGVKD. The V end lost 5 bases, the J end lost 1 base, and 6 bases lay between the germline ends. CDR3 length: 12 amino acids. The DNA for the CDR3 is TGTGCCATCAGTTCCGCTTCCTACGAGCAGTACTTC. Protein product: CAISSASYEQYF.

This chain links TRBV6-1 with TRBJ1-2, with 8 positions matching TRBD1. Germline CDR1 is MNHNS and CDR2 is SASEGT. After removal of 6 bases from V and 0 bases from J, the junction contained 6 bases not matched to a gene. The CDR3 sequence is 15 residues long. The DNA for the CDR3 is TGTGCCAGCAGGTCAGGGACAGGTTCTAACTATGGCTACACCTTC. The encoded protein is CASRSGTGSNYGYTF.

This chain joins TRBV24-1 and TRBJ2-1, with TRBD2 matching over 13 bases. The trim removed 3 bases at V and 7 bases at J, leaving 5 bases unmatched. There are 16 residues in the CDR3. CDR1 KGHDR and CDR2 SFDVKD come from the germline V gene. This CDR3 is CATSDTSGGAGNEQFF. Here the CDR3 DNA reads TGTGCCACCAGTGATACTAGCGGGGGGGCTGGAAATGAGCAGTTCTTC.

The chain combines TRBV9 with TRBJ2-1, with D tentatively TRBD1 (6 bases). Trimming removed 5 bases from V and 4 bases from J, with 16 bases in between. The CDR3 consists of 15 residues. Germline V lookup: CDR1 SGDLS, CDR2 YYNGEE. CDR3 loop: CASSINRVGYNEQFF. The CDR3 region has the DNA TGTGCCAGCAGTATTAACAGGGTCGGGTACAATGAGCAGTTCTTC.

The chain employs TRBV6-5 and TRBJ1-1; unclear D gene. CDR1 and CDR2 from the germline V gene are MNHEY and SVGAGI. Between the trimmed V and J ends, which lost 6 bases and 4 bases, there was a span of 9 bases. This CDR3 region has 12 residues. This chain's CDR3 is CASSPGPTEAFF. In DNA form, the CDR3 reads TGTGCCAGCAGCCCCGGTCCCACTGAAGCTTTCTTT.

The V call is TRBV20-1, the J call TRBJ2-7; D unclear. In germline, CDR1 is DFQATT, CDR2 SNEGSKA (reference sequence). Trimming took 5 bases from V and 2 from J, leaving 16 bases between them. CDR3 size: 14 residues. The DNA for the CDR3 is TGCAGTGCTTCAGGAGTAACTGGCCCCTACGAGCAGTACTTC. Its translation is CSASGVTGPYEQYF.

This clonotype was seen a handful of times. The V call is TRBV6-5, the J call TRBJ2-7; no reliable D call. The CDR3 contains 15 residues. The ends were cut back, 5 bases at V and 3 bases at J, with 17 bases in the middle. Germline assignment: CDR1 MNHEY and CDR2 SVGAGI. CDR3 region: CASSPQGLGNYEQYF. CDR3 DNA: TGTGCCAGCAGTCCGCAAGGCCTTGGAAACTACGAGCAGTACTTC.

The chain uses TRBV7-8 and TRBJ2-7; 8 positions match TRBD2. In germline, CDR1 is SGHVS, CDR2 FQNEAQ. The CDR3 extends over 17 amino acids. The junction had 12 bases not matched to a gene; V was cut back by 2 bases and J by 3 bases. In DNA, the CDR3 is TGTGCCAGCAGCTTACCCAGTTCGGGACTAGGCAGCTACGAGCAGTACTTC. It specifies CASSLPSSGLGSYEQYF.